These 15 T cell receptor beta chains came from one sample sequenced in a study of T cell repertoires in cytomegalovirus infection. TCRdb re-called the reads with MiXCR, one entry per CDR3 protein. Among approximately 300,000 distinct CDR3 sequences listed, 25% to 35% were seen once. Their antigen targets remain unknown. The input for sequencing was cultured PBMCs, taken from culture after CMV antigen stimulation. These receptors were collected from a human donor in good health (CMV status not recorded). Some clones in this sample may be carry-over from other donors' samples.

This clonotype was seen more than once but under ten times. This CDR3 reads CAISAQGNSGEKLFF. Here the CDR3 DNA reads TGTGCCATCAGCGCCCAGGGAAATAGTGGGGAAAAACTGTTTTTT. The rearrangement uses TRBV10-3 and TRBJ1-4; maybe TRBD1 (5 bases). The germline V gene has CDR1 ENHRY and CDR2 SYGVKD. V gave up 6 bases and J gave up 8 bases, with 19 bases separating them. This CDR3 has 15 residues.

This clonotype was found a few times. The chain links TRBV7-2 to TRBJ2-5, with TRBD2 matching 10 bases. CDR3 length equals 16 residues. After removal of 5 bases from V and 2 bases from J, the junction contained 8 bases not matched to a gene. Germline V gene sequence: CDR1 SGHTA, CDR2 FQGNSA. DNA of the CDR3: TGTGCCAGCAGCCGCAATAGAGCGGGGGGGCAAGAGACCCAGTACTTC. Translation gives CASSRNRAGGQETQYF. Full variable domain (remainder filled in from reference TRBV7-2 and TRBJ2-5): GAGVSQSPSNKVTEKGKDVELRCDPISGHTALYWYRQSLGQGLEFLIYFQGNSAPDKSGLPSDRFSAERTGGSVSTLTIQRTQQEDSAVYLCASSRNRAGGQETQYFGPGTRLLVL.

This clonotype has at least ten counts. This sequence joins TRBV7-6 and TRBJ1-5; D not certain. The CDR3 sequence is 17 residues long. The V gene's germline CDR1 is SGHVS and CDR2 FNYEAQ. Trimming took 9 bases from V and 4 from J, leaving 25 bases between them. CDR3 sequence: CARRSIGLRLANQPQHF. The CDR3 DNA sequence: TGTGCCAGAAGATCAATTGGACTGAGATTAGCGAATCAGCCCCAGCATTTT.

This rearrangement joins TRBV15 to TRBJ1-1, with TRBD1 as a possible D gene (5 bases). The V gene's germline CDR1 is LNHNV and CDR2 YYDKDF (reference sequence). The length of the CDR3 is 14 residues. Trimming removed 3 bases at V and 5 bases at J, with 13 bases between. As DNA, the CDR3 is TGTGCCACCAGCAGCGGGGGGTTCGGGACTGAAGCTTTCTTT. It yields the protein CATSSGGFGTEAFF.

The rearrangement uses TRBV7-6 and TRBJ1-6, with TRBD1 identical over 10 bases. The CDR3 extends over 14 amino acids. In germline, CDR1 is SGHVS, CDR2 FNYEAQ. V gave up 3 bases and J gave up 10 bases; unmatched junction bases: 3. CDR3 nucleotides: TGTGCCAGCAGCTTCCGGGACAGGGGATCACCCCTCCACTTT. Amino acid sequence: CASSFRDRGSPLHF. Complete variable domain (other parts from reference TRBV7-6 and TRBJ1-6): GAGVSQSPRYKVTKRGQDVALRCDPISGHVSLYWYRQALGQGPEFLTYFNYEAQQDKSGLPNDRFSAERPEGSISTLTIQRTEQRDSAMYRCASSFRDRGSPLHFGNGTRLTVT.

This clonotype was counted ten times or more. The J gene is TRBJ1-5, the V gene TRBV7-2, with TRBD1 matching 7 bases. This CDR3 region has 14 residues. V trimming: 5 bases; J trimming: 1 base; junction bases outside the gene matches: 2. Germline-derived CDR1 and CDR2 are SGHTA and FQGNSA. The CDR3 DNA sequence: TGTGCCAGCAGCGCGACAGGGAGCAATCAGCCCCAGCATTTT. It encodes CASSATGSNQPQHF.

This clonotype was seen only once. This sequence joins TRBV5-1 and TRBJ2-5; D is undetermined. The germline V gene has CDR1 SGHRS and CDR2 YFSETQ. This CDR3 has 14 amino acids. The V and J ends lost 3 bases and 5 bases respectively, with 14 bases between them. The CDR3 loop reads CASSWGRGRETQYF. DNA for the CDR3: TGCGCCAGCAGCTGGGGTAGAGGACGGGAGACCCAGTACTTC. Using reference TRBV5-1 and TRBJ2-5 for the parts outside the CDR3, the full variable domain is KAGVTQTPRYLIKTRGQQVTLSCSPISGHRSVSWYQQTPGQGLQFLFEYFSETQRNKGNFPGRFSGRQFSNSRSEMNVSTLELGDSALYLCASSWGRGRETQYFGPGTRLLVL.

V is TRBV6-1 and J is TRBJ2-5, with 13 bases lining up with TRBD2. Germline V gene lookup returns CDR1 MNHNS and CDR2 SASEGT. With V trimmed by 5 bases and J by 4 bases, 4 bases remained unmatched. The CDR3 has 15 amino acids. CDR3 in DNA: TGTGCCAGCAGTTTGGGACTAGCGGGGTCAGAGACCCAGTACTTC. Protein: CASSLGLAGSETQYF.

This clonotype was counted only a few times. The chain couples TRBV9 to TRBJ2-2, with TRBD1 matching over 11 bases. CDR1 and CDR2 (germline): SGDLS, YYNGEE. Trimming cost V 3 bases and J 7 bases; bases outside gene matches: 8. The CDR3 runs to 16 residues. The CDR3 coding sequence is TGTGCCAGCAGCGCCCGGCGGGACAGGGGGGACGGGGAGCTGTTTTTT. It codes for CASSARRDRGDGELFF.

This clonotype has only a few counts. The V call is TRBV7-2, the J call TRBJ2-3, with D maybe TRBD1 (5 bases). V was shortened by 3 bases and J by 2 bases, with 9 bases between the two germline ends. Germline V gives CDR1 SGHTA, CDR2 FQGNSA. The CDR3 is 14 amino acids. The CDR3 DNA reads as TGTGCCAGCAGCTTCCAGGGATTCACAGATACGCAGTATTTT. It codes for CASSFQGFTDTQYF.

This clonotype occurred a few times. The chain joins TRBV28 to TRBJ2-7; D perhaps matches TRBD2 (6 bases). CDR3 length: 14 residues. Germline CDR1 is MDHEN and CDR2 is SYDVKM. V was cut by 8 bases and J by 0 bases, with 14 bases left in between. CDR3 sequence reads: CASFPRGSSYEQYF. The CDR3 DNA sequence: TGTGCCAGCTTTCCGCGGGGAAGCTCCTACGAGCAGTACTTC.

This sequence joins TRBV7-2 and TRBJ2-4; perhaps TRBD2 as D (5 bases). V was clipped by 6 bases and J by 3 bases, with 21 bases between them. Germline CDR1 and CDR2: SGHTA and FQGNSA. The CDR3 runs 17 residues. Written as DNA, the CDR3 is TGTGCCAGCAGTTCACATTTGATGGAGGAAAACAAAAACATTCAGTACTTC. It translates to CASSSHLMEENKNIQYF.

The chain carries TRBV5-4 and TRBJ1-1; D possibly corresponds to TRBD1 (6 bases). CDR3 length equals 15 residues. The V gene lost 0 bases and the J gene lost 1 base, with 10 bases spanning the gap. The germline CDR1 and CDR2 sequences are SGHNT and YYREEE (reference sequence). CDR3 region: CASSLETGQNTEAFF. DNA for the CDR3: TGTGCCAGCAGCTTGGAGACAGGACAGAACACTGAAGCTTTCTTT.

This clonotype was found many times. The CDR3: CASSRPGTGGGEQFF. As DNA, the CDR3 is TGTGCCAGCAGTCGACCGGGGACAGGGGGTGGTGAGCAGTTCTTC. The chain couples TRBV28 to TRBJ2-1, with 11 bases lining up with TRBD1. The CDR3 length is 15 residues. V lost 5 bases, J lost 9 bases, and 9 bases stayed unmatched. The germline CDR1 and CDR2 sequences are MDHEN and SYDVKM.

This clonotype was counted only a few times. The J gene is TRBJ2-2, the V gene TRBV7-2; D ambiguous. Germline CDR1 and CDR2: SGHTA and FQGNSA. The CDR3 totals 12 residues. V was shortened by 9 bases and J by 4 bases, with 9 bases between the two germline ends. CDR3 region: CASGRVTGELFF. The CDR3 DNA follows: TGTGCCAGTGGTAGGGTCACCGGGGAGCTGTTTTTT.